Sequencing of this TCR beta chain was carried out in a study of OX40 agonist ivuxolimab in advanced cancers. In the study overall: There were three patients with partial responses, one having hepatocellular carcinoma and two cutaneous melanoma.

This CDR3 region has 19 residues. The germline gives CDR1 SSHAT, CDR2 FNYEAQ (reference sequence). Enrollment shut out patients with autoimmune disease history or systemic immunosuppression. Blood was sampled at baseline, cycle 4 day 1, and cycle 7 day 1. Study results and limitations: Certain nonresponders additionally had low normalized T-cell clonal expansion.

Profiling relied on immunoSEQ multiplex PCR, and the TCRdb table lists in-frame clones only, not all of them. The repertoire holds 78,000 or so clones, with around 91% as singletons. In this sample, this clone turned up once. What it recognizes is unknown. The germline gene is not matched at one end of the junction; a read error may be the cause. This receptor was obtained from an adult with an advanced solid tumor such as melanoma, head and neck, liver or kidney cancer. The specimen was CD4+ or CD8+ T cells sorted from blood, collected in a trial of the OX40 agonist ivuxolimab. The rearrangement uses TRBV7-7 and TRBJ1-5, with 8 positions matching TRBD1. DNA of the CDR3: TGTGCTAGCAGCTTAGGGGAGGACAGGGTGGGGTTCGGCAATCAGCCCCAGCATTTT. Protein: CASSLGEDRVGFGNQPQHF.